The source of this T cell receptor (beta chain) is a study of follicular helper T cells after annual influenza vaccination. Measured with immunoSEQ multiplex PCR; TCRdb has only the in-frame clones, and not every one. The data show over 11,000 clones, with roughly 81% seen just once and about 0.27% held by the top ten. As to time point: 2014-2015 season, pre-vaccination. The CDR3 totals 14 residues. V dropped 5 bases and J dropped 4; count of bases not matched to a gene: 5. From germline, CDR1 is SGHVS and CDR2 FQNEAQ. The chain uses TRBV7-8 and TRBJ2-3; TRBD2 matches 8 bases. Sequencing used CXCR5- memory CD4+ T cells sorted from blood, obtained on the day of influenza vaccination. The receptor's source is an adult who received the influenza vaccine. Written as DNA, the CDR3 is TGTGCCAGCAGCCAGCGGACTAGCCCAGATACGCAGTATTTT. The encoded protein is CASSQRTSPDTQYF. The whole variable domain, filled in from reference TRBV7-8 and TRBJ2-3, reads GAGVSQSPRYKVAKRGQDVALRCDPISGHVSLFWYQQALGQGPEFLTYFQNEAQLDKSGLPSDRFFAERPEGSVSTLKIQRTQQEDSAVYLCASSQRTSPDTQYFGPGTRLTVL.